This T cell receptor beta chain was captured by sequencing in a study of cytomegalovirus exposure and HLA in healthy donors. Study results and limitations: Published work reported that the classifier diagnosed cytomegalovirus status with high specificity and sensitivity.

Method: immunoSEQ multiplex PCR; TCRdb's copy keeps in-frame clones and lacks some. The repertoire has roughly 260,000 clones, just under 90% of them found once; the top ten carry approximately 2.5%. About this clone: Its antigen is not known.

The donors were in the approximately 110-subject validation cohort; that cohort was separate from the roughly 660-subject first cohort. J was trimmed by 0 bases and V by 4 bases; bases with no gene match: 8. The CDR3 consists of 16 residues. Per germline, CDR1 MGHRA and CDR2 YSYEKL. The clonotype originates from a man younger than 30 in good health and CMV-seronegative. Input material: PBMCs. The V call is TRBV4-1, the J call TRBJ1-1; TRBD1 agrees at 7 bases. The CDR3 region is CASSLAYGQVNTEAFF. Written as DNA, the CDR3 is TGCGCCAGCAGCCTAGCCTACGGACAGGTGAACACTGAAGCTTTCTTT.